The 14 T cell receptor beta chains given below trace back to one sample, sequenced in a study of PD-1 blockade in classical Hodgkin lymphoma. Libraries were prepared by immunoSEQ multiplex PCR; TCRdb keeps only in-frame clonotypes and omits some of them. The repertoire consists of 10,000 to 15,000 clones, with around 83% occurring once and the leading ten covering 0.9% to 0.95%. Time point described: cycle 4 day 1 (C4D1), after five to seven weeks of nivolumab. Every single patient, without exception, relapsed after autologous stem cell transplantation, and brentuximab vedotin exposure varied. Starting with thawed PBMCs, CD4+ T cells were purified by magnetic negative selection. The specimen comprised CD4+ T cells from blood, sampled before the fourth cycle of nivolumab. The receptor set was obtained from a human donor with classical Hodgkin lymphoma.

CDR3 sequence: CASSPRTGSDEQFF. The CDR3 DNA follows: TGTGCCAGCAGCCCCCGGACAGGGTCTGATGAGCAGTTCTTC. The J gene is TRBJ2-1, the V gene TRBV11-3, with 8 positions matching TRBD1. With 5 bases clipped from V and 8 bases from J, the junction kept 8 bases outside the gene matches. Germline-derived CDR1 and CDR2 are SGHNT and YENEEA. The CDR3 runs 14 residues.

The chain joins TRBV10-3 to TRBJ2-7; D perhaps matches TRBD1 (6 bases). Germline loops: CDR1 ENHRY, CDR2 SYGVKD. The V end lost 6 bases, the J end lost 2 bases, and 14 bases lay between the germline ends. This CDR3 has 14 amino acids. As DNA, the CDR3 is TGTGCCATCAGGTCTACAGGGCACCCCTACGAGCAGTACTTC. It encodes CAIRSTGHPYEQYF.

This chain uses TRBV19 with TRBJ2-7; 7 bases agree with TRBD2. CDR1 is LNHDA, CDR2 SQIVND, per germline (reference sequence). V lost 4 bases to trimming and J lost 0 bases; unmatched junction nucleotides: 15. The CDR3 contains 18 residues. For the CDR3, the DNA is TGTGCCAGTAGTACGAACCCTCTTACTAGCGCGAGCTCCTACGAGCAGTACTTC. Amino acid sequence: CASSTNPLTSASSYEQYF.

The V gene is TRBV4-1, the J gene TRBJ1-4; 7 positions match TRBD1. V gave up 4 bases and J gave up 12 bases; unmatched junction bases: 2. Per germline, CDR1 MGHRA and CDR2 YSYEKL. The CDR3 length is 11 residues. This CDR3 is CASSLQGELFF. The CDR3 nucleotides are TGCGCCAGCAGCCTCCAGGGGGAACTGTTTTTT.

This rearrangement joins TRBV9 to TRBJ2-2; 7 bases are shared with TRBD1. The CDR3 covers 15 residues. Trimming cost V 8 bases and J 1 base; bases outside gene matches: 8. Germline V gene lookup returns CDR1 SGDLS and CDR2 YYNGEE. The CDR3 spells CASIPGTENTGELFF. As DNA, the CDR3 is TGTGCCAGTATCCCCGGGACAGAGAACACCGGGGAGCTGTTTTTT.

This chain uses TRBV19 with TRBJ1-2, with D uncertain. CDR3 length: 16 amino acids. V was clipped by 9 bases and J by 0 bases, with 20 bases between them. Germline V gene sequence: CDR1 LNHDA, CDR2 SQIVND (reference sequence). The CDR3 coding sequence is TGTGCCAGCGGACGGGTCAGGTGGAGAACTAACTATGGCTACACCTTC. Its protein product is CASGRVRWRTNYGYTF.

The chain has TRBV15 and TRBJ1-3; perhaps TRBD1 as D (5 bases). Germline V gene sequence: CDR1 LNHNV, CDR2 YYDKDF (reference sequence). This CDR3 comprises 14 residues. Trimming shortened V by 1 base and J by 4 bases, and 8 bases separated the two germline ends. CDR3 in DNA: TGTGCCACCAGCAGAGGAGGGGAAGGAAACACCATATATTTT. It yields the protein CATSRGGEGNTIYF.

This clone was seen more than once but under ten times. The J gene is TRBJ2-7, the V gene TRBV18; maybe TRBD1 (5 bases). The V end was cut by 3 bases, the J end by 7 bases, with 10 bases between. Germline CDR1 and CDR2: KGHSH and LQKENI. The CDR3 is 12 residues long. For the CDR3, the DNA is TGTGCCAGCTCACCTGCCCAGGGTGAGCAGTACTTC. As protein: CASSPAQGEQYF.

The rearrangement joins TRBV6-6 to TRBJ2-1; maybe TRBD1 (5 bases). CDR1 MNHNY and CDR2 SVGAGI come from the germline V gene (reference sequence). The CDR3 sequence is 12 residues long. Trimming stripped 1 base from V and 8 bases from J, with 6 bases between. The CDR3 bases are TGTGCCAGCAGTTACTGGGGCCATGAGCAGTTCTTC. Amino acid sequence: CASSYWGHEQFF.

This clone was observed once. This chain links TRBV14 with TRBJ1-1, with D unclear. Trimming shortened V by 4 bases and J by 3 bases, and 15 bases separated the two germline ends. CDR3 length: 15 amino acids. Germline CDR1 SGHDN, CDR2 FVKESK. This chain's CDR3 is CASSPWVGLDTEAFF. CDR3 coding DNA: TGTGCCAGCAGCCCATGGGTGGGCTTGGACACTGAAGCTTTCTTT.

This chain links TRBV4-1 with TRBJ2-7; 11 positions match TRBD2. V was clipped by 2 bases and J by 1 base; unmatched bases: 10. The germline V gene has CDR1 MGHRA and CDR2 YSYEKL. The CDR3 loop spans 18 amino acids. Written as DNA, the CDR3 is TGCGCCAGCAGCCAAAAGACTAGCGGGAATGCCTTATCCTACGAGCAGTACTTC. Its translation is CASSQKTSGNALSYEQYF.

The chain employs TRBV2 and TRBJ1-6; D call uncertain. This CDR3 comprises 12 residues. Per germline, CDR1 SNHLY and CDR2 FYNNEI. Trimming took 0 bases from V and 14 from J, leaving 8 bases between them. The CDR3 spells CASSEAGFTLHF. CDR3 coding DNA: TGTGCCAGCAGTGAAGCCGGATTCACCCTCCACTTT. Full variable domain (remainder filled in from reference TRBV2 and TRBJ1-6): EPEVTQTPSHQVTQMGQEVILRCVPISNHLYFYWYRQILGQKVEFLVSFYNNEISEKSEIFDDQFSVERPDGSNFTLKIRSTKLEDSAMYFCASSEAGFTLHFGNGTRLTVT.

The chain carries TRBV19 and TRBJ1-2; D is possibly TRBD1 (5 bases). Trimming took off 5 bases at V and 8 bases at J, with 12 bases between the two ends. CDR3 length equals 12 residues. The germline CDR1 and CDR2 sequences are LNHDA and SQIVND (reference sequence). The CDR3 spells CASSGRTFGYTF. The CDR3 DNA reads TGTGCCAGTAGTGGACGGACATTCGGCTACACCTTC.

In DNA form, the CDR3 reads TGTGCCACCAGCAGTCACAGGGGGAAAACACTGTTTTTT. It encodes CATSSHRGKTLFF. This chain joins TRBV15 and TRBJ1-4, with 8 bases aligning to TRBD1. Germline loops: CDR1 LNHNV, CDR2 YYDKDF (reference sequence). This CDR3 spans 13 amino acids. V was clipped by 3 bases and J by 13 bases; unmatched bases: 7.